Presented here are 30 T cell receptor beta chains from one specimen sequenced in a study of radiotherapy plus CTLA-4 blockade in lung cancer. Some clones are missing from TCRdb's copy, which holds only in-frame ones; the method was immunoSEQ multiplex PCR. The sample consists of tens of thousands of clones, 80% to 90% of them appearing once. The input for sequencing was peripheral blood, taken from a patient treated with radiotherapy plus ipilimumab. All receptors come from a human donor with non-small cell lung cancer that progressed on radiotherapy plus ipilimumab.

The V and J genes are TRBV10-3 and TRBJ2-2; 7 positions match TRBD1. Germline V gene data show CDR1 as ENHRY and CDR2 as SYGVKD. V was clipped by 3 bases and J by 7 bases; unmatched bases: 5. This CDR3 region has 14 residues. This CDR3 reads CAISDATGSGELFF. DNA of the CDR3: TGTGCCATCAGTGATGCGACAGGGAGCGGGGAGCTGTTTTTT.

V is TRBV19 and J is TRBJ2-1; either TRBD1 or TRBD2 may fit D (7 bases each). This CDR3 spans 14 amino acids. Deletions cut 8 bases from V and 5 bases from J, with 16 bases between. CDR1 LNHDA and CDR2 SQIVND come from the germline V gene (reference sequence). The CDR3 bases are TGTGCCAGTGGACGACAGGGAGGGGACAATGAGCAGTTCTTC. Encoded protein: CASGRQGGDNEQFF.

The chain links TRBV6-4 to TRBJ2-3, with D unresolved. The CDR3 is 13 amino acids. From germline, CDR1 is MRHNA and CDR2 SNTAGT. Deletions cut 4 bases from V and 4 bases from J, with 9 bases between. The CDR3 DNA sequence: TGTGCCAGCAGTGTCGACGAATCAGATACGCAGTATTTT. Residues: CASSVDESDTQYF.

A few counts support this clone. The chain links TRBV6-6 to TRBJ1-3; unclear D gene. This CDR3 is 14 amino acids long. Deletions cut 0 bases from V and 0 bases from J, with 3 bases between. Per the germline V gene, CDR1 is MNHNY and CDR2 is SVGAGI (reference sequence). CDR3 DNA: TGTGCCAGCAGTTACTCCCTCTCTGGAAACACCATATATTTT. It translates to CASSYSLSGNTIYF.

The genes are TRBV9 and TRBJ2-1, with 8 bases matching TRBD1. Germline CDR1 reads SGDLS; CDR2 reads YYNGEE. V lost 3 bases and J lost 6; bases outside the gene matches: 11. The CDR3 spans 16 residues. CDR3 bases: TGTGCCAGCAGCGCCCGACAGGGGATTGTGTCCAATGAGCAGTTCTTC. It codes for CASSARQGIVSNEQFF.

The rearrangement joins TRBV18 to TRBJ2-2; D uncertain. This CDR3 comprises 14 residues. Looked up from germline, CDR1 is KGHSH and CDR2 is LQKENI. V gave up 5 bases and J gave up 3 bases, with 10 bases separating them. Here the CDR3 reads CASSSQTHTGELFF. The CDR3 region has the DNA TGTGCCAGCTCATCACAGACCCACACCGGGGAGCTGTTTTTT.

This clone showed up just a few times. V usage is TRBV19 and J usage is TRBJ1-1; D gene uncertain. The germline V and J ends were trimmed by 9 bases and 0 bases, with 11 bases remaining between them. The CDR3 runs to 13 residues. Germline V CDR1 and CDR2: LNHDA, SQIVND (reference sequence). This chain's CDR3 is CARPSWMNTEAFF. For the CDR3, the DNA is TGTGCCAGGCCGAGCTGGATGAACACTGAAGCTTTCTTT.

A word on this clone: Distinct nucleotide sequences in the sample also encode this CDR3. This chain uses TRBV7-6 with TRBJ2-3, with D uncertain. Trimming stripped 1 base from V and 3 bases from J, with 2 bases between. Per germline, CDR1 SGHVS and CDR2 FNYEAQ. The CDR3 loop spans 12 amino acids. CDR3 amino acids: CASSLGTDTQYF. CDR3 DNA: TGTGCCAGCAGCTTAGGTACAGATACGCAGTATTTT.

This rearrangement joins TRBV2 to TRBJ2-2; 12 positions agree with TRBD2. Germline V gene lookup returns CDR1 SNHLY and CDR2 FYNNEI. The CDR3 is 17 amino acids. J gave up 4 bases and V 1 base, and 4 bases lay outside the gene matches. Here the CDR3 DNA reads TGTGCCAGCAGTGAAGGACTAGCGGGAGCCCTCACCGGGGAGCTGTTTTTT. Residues: CASSEGLAGALTGELFF.

This clone was recorded once. V and J are TRBV10-1 and TRBJ2-7; maybe TRBD2 (6 bases). CDR3 length: 14 amino acids. V was clipped by 4 bases and J by 9 bases, with 19 bases between them. Germline V CDR1 and CDR2: WNHNN, SYGVQD (reference sequence). The CDR3 is CASSGKGREVRQYV. The CDR3 DNA sequence: TGCGCCAGCAGTGGGAAGGGCAGGGAGGTACGGCAGTACGTC.

This clone has a single count. The chain combines TRBV27 with TRBJ2-5, with no clear D. Germline CDR1 and CDR2: MNHEY and SMNVEV (reference sequence). V lost 3 bases to trimming and J lost 5 bases, with 10 bases between them. The length of the CDR3 is 13 residues. The CDR3 bases are TGTGCCAGCAGTTTGGCGGCTAGGGAGACCCAGTACTTC. Its translation is CASSLAARETQYF.

The chain links TRBV4-2 to TRBJ1-1, with 7 bases matching TRBD1. Germline V lookup: CDR1 LGHNA, CDR2 YNFKEQ. V was clipped by 3 bases and J by 3 bases; unmatched bases: 4. This CDR3 contains 14 residues. CDR3 loop: CASSQDRYDTEAFF. CDR3 coding DNA: TGTGCCAGCAGCCAGGACAGGTACGACACTGAAGCTTTCTTT.

This chain joins TRBV19 and TRBJ2-1; D unresolved. Trimming cost V 7 bases and J 4 bases, with 17 bases left between them. The CDR3 contains 15 residues. CDR1 is LNHDA, CDR2 SQIVND, per germline (reference sequence). CDR3 in DNA: TGTGCCAGTACCTCCGAGGCCGCTTTGTACAATGAGCAGTTCTTC. Translating gives CASTSEAALYNEQFF.

The genes are TRBV5-1 and TRBJ2-5; 13 bases align to TRBD2. V shed 4 bases, J shed 5 bases, and the junction held 2 bases outside the gene matches. Looked up from germline, CDR1 is SGHRS and CDR2 is YFSETQ. The CDR3 runs 14 residues. Here the CDR3 reads CASSRTSGSETQYF. CDR3 in DNA: TGCGCCAGCAGCCGGACTAGCGGGAGCGAGACCCAGTACTTC.

This chain connects TRBV5-1 to TRBJ2-2; 13 nucleotides match TRBD2. This CDR3 has 15 residues. Germline V gene lookup returns CDR1 SGHRS and CDR2 YFSETQ. Unmatched junction bases numbered 6, after V lost 6 bases and J lost 7 bases. This CDR3 is CASTRLAGGDGELFF. The CDR3 bases are TGCGCCAGCACACGACTAGCGGGAGGCGACGGGGAGCTGTTTTTT.

This chain connects TRBV7-9 to TRBJ1-2; D remains ambiguous. The V end lost 5 bases, the J end lost 4 bases, and 8 bases lay between the germline ends. This CDR3 region has 12 residues. Germline V CDR1 and CDR2: SEHNR, FQNEAQ (reference sequence). The CDR3 is CASSPNSYGYTF. Here the CDR3 DNA reads TGTGCCAGCAGCCCCAACAGCTATGGCTACACCTTC. Full variable domain (outside the CDR3, taken from reference TRBV7-9 and TRBJ1-2): DTGVSQNPRHKITKRGQNVTFRCDPISEHNRLYWYRQTLGQGPEFLTYFQNEAQLEKSRLLSDRFSAERPKGSFSTLEIQRTEQGDSAMYLCASSPNSYGYTFGSGTRLTVV.

The rearrangement links TRBV5-1 to TRBJ2-1, with D tentatively TRBD2 (6 bases). V lost 0 bases to trimming and J lost 14 bases, with 9 bases between them. CDR1 SGHRS and CDR2 YFSETQ come from the germline V gene. The CDR3 consists of 11 residues. The CDR3 nucleotides read TGCGCCAGCAGCTTGGGTCCGGGAGAGTTCTTC. It is translated as CASSLGPGEFF.

Only one count was recorded for this clone. The genes are TRBV9 and TRBJ2-1; D perhaps matches TRBD1 (6 bases). The CDR3 covers 15 residues. V gave up 0 bases and J gave up 7 bases, with 14 bases separating them. Germline CDR1 is SGDLS and CDR2 is YYNGEE. DNA of the CDR3: TGTGCCAGCAGCGTAGGAGGGGGAGTGTCTAATGAGCAGTTCTTC. It codes for CASSVGGGVSNEQFF.

The chain carries TRBV4-1 and TRBJ1-2; D possibly corresponds to TRBD1 (5 bases). V was shortened by 1 base and J by 5 bases, with 14 bases between the two germline ends. The CDR3 is 15 amino acids. In germline, CDR1 is MGHRA, CDR2 YSYEKL. The CDR3, as DNA: TGCGCCAGCAGCCAAGGGCAGGGAGGTGCGTATGGCTACACCTTC. Protein: CASSQGQGGAYGYTF.

This clone was seen only a few times. The genes are TRBV7-3 and TRBJ2-2; possible D gene TRBD2, 6 bases. CDR1 is SGHTA, CDR2 FQGTGA, per germline. V was cut by 4 bases and J by 1 base, with 16 bases left in between. The CDR3 loop spans 17 amino acids. The CDR3 reads CASSSVLGGMNTGELFF. CDR3 sequence (DNA): TGTGCCAGCAGCTCAGTCCTAGGAGGGATGAACACCGGGGAGCTGTTTTTT.

The V gene is TRBV30, the J gene TRBJ2-5, with D hard to call. Trimming left V 6 bases short and J 5 bases short, with 10 bases between. Germline CDR1 GTSNPN, CDR2 SVGIG (reference sequence). The CDR3 has 11 amino acids. The CDR3: CACVVRETQYF. The CDR3 bases are TGTGCCTGCGTAGTTAGGGAGACCCAGTACTTC.

CDR3 DNA: TGCAGCGTGACGACCGGGACAGCATATGGCTACACCTTC. This codes for CSVTTGTAYGYTF. The chain couples TRBV29-1 to TRBJ1-2, with 7 nucleotides matching TRBD1. Germline-derived CDR1 and CDR2 are SQVTM and ANQGSEA. The CDR3 extends over 13 amino acids. The V gene end was trimmed by 6 bases and the J gene end by 5 bases; junction bases not matched to a gene: 9.

This rearrangement joins TRBV19 to TRBJ2-1; 8 nucleotides align to TRBD2. J lost 4 bases, V lost 1 base, and 3 bases had no gene match. The CDR3 spans 15 residues. Looked up from germline, CDR1 is LNHDA and CDR2 is SQIVND (reference sequence). CDR3 sequence (DNA): TGTGCCAGTAGTATAGCTAGCGGGTATTACAATGAGCAGTTCTTC. Protein: CASSIASGYYNEQFF.

The CDR3 DNA is TGTGCCAAAATAAGGGGCATCAGCTATGGCTACACCTTC. Its translation: CAKIRGISYGYTF. This chain joins TRBV28 and TRBJ1-2; tentative D call: TRBD1 (5 bases). This CDR3 spans 13 amino acids. Germline loops: CDR1 MDHEN, CDR2 SYDVKM. V was shortened by 10 bases and J by 4 bases, with 16 bases between the two germline ends.

The rearrangement uses TRBV4-1 and TRBJ1-4; D is possibly TRBD1 (6 bases). The V end was cut by 4 bases, the J end by 8 bases, with 14 bases between. The V gene's germline CDR1 is MGHRA and CDR2 YSYEKL. The CDR3 has 14 residues. The CDR3 reads CASSPRDMREKLFF. The CDR3 region has the DNA TGCGCCAGCAGCCCCCGGGACATGAGGGAAAAACTGTTTTTT.

The CDR3 sequence: CASSLSRASISFF. The DNA of the CDR3 is TGTGCCAGCAGCTTAAGTCGCGCTAGTATTTCGTTCTTC. The V and J genes are TRBV11-2 and TRBJ2-1; D not certain. There are 13 residues in the CDR3. The V and J ends lost 2 bases and 15 bases respectively, with 17 bases between them. CDR1 and CDR2 from the germline V gene are SGHAT and FQNNGV.

The chain couples TRBV10-1 to TRBJ2-5, with D tentatively TRBD1 (7 bases). Germline V lookup: CDR1 WNHNN, CDR2 SYGVQD (reference sequence). The V and J ends lost 4 bases and 5 bases respectively, with 11 bases between them. The CDR3 runs 13 residues. The CDR3 DNA follows: TGCGCCAGCAGTGCGACAGGGAGGGAGACCCAGTACTTC. It translates to CASSATGRETQYF.

The chain links TRBV2 to TRBJ2-1; D possibly corresponds to TRBD1 (6 bases). Germline V gene data show CDR1 as SNHLY and CDR2 as FYNNEI. The germline V and J ends were trimmed by 7 bases and 2 bases, with 15 bases remaining between them. The CDR3 totals 15 residues. CDR3 region: CASMGEQGAYNEQFF. The CDR3 DNA sequence: TGTGCCAGCATGGGGGAACAGGGAGCCTACAATGAGCAGTTCTTC.

The chain combines TRBV28 with TRBJ1-2; D remains unclear. The CDR3 length is 12 residues. CDR1 is MDHEN and CDR2 is SYDVKM in the germline V gene. V was trimmed by 5 bases and J by 5 bases, leaving 9 bases between them. CDR3 residues: CASSPPVYGYTF. CDR3 coding DNA: TGTGCCAGCAGTCCTCCGGTATATGGCTACACCTTC.

The CDR3 region has the DNA TGTGCTAGTGGTTTGGTACGGTCGGACAGGGGGCGCAGGGCTAATGAAAAACTGTTTTTT. Its protein product is CASGLVRSDRGRRANEKLFF. The rearrangement links TRBV12-5 to TRBJ1-4, with 11 nucleotides matching TRBD1. Per the germline V gene, CDR1 is LGHNT and CDR2 is FRNRAP. The trim removed 0 bases at V and 3 bases at J, leaving 12 bases unmatched. The CDR3 is 20 amino acids.